This TCR beta chain originates from a study of T cell repertoires in cytomegalovirus infection. Germline values: CDR1 SGHTA, CDR2 FQGNSA. The CDR3 totals 15 residues. The germline V and J ends were trimmed by 5 bases and 3 bases, with 14 bases remaining between them. Ten or more counts support this clonotype. Antigen: not known. TCRdb re-analysed the reads in MiXCR, keeping a single row per CDR3 protein. Of some 24,000 distinct CDR3 sequences in the sample, about 23% are singletons; the top ten hold over 80%. Material: CD8+ T cells from cultured PBMCs, obtained from culture after CMV antigen stimulation. The chain joins TRBV7-2 to TRBJ2-1; D is possibly TRBD2 (6 bases). This TCR derives from a human donor in good health (CMV status not recorded). Some clones in this sample may be carry-over from other donors' samples. In DNA, the CDR3 is TGTGCCAGCAGCGATGCCGGGGGATTCTACAATGAGCAGTTCTTC. The encoded protein is CASSDAGGFYNEQFF.